This record concerns one T cell receptor beta chain sequence. As yet, its antigen is unknown. TCRdb re-derived calls from the reads in MiXCR, one entry per CDR3 protein. The profile shows approximately 490,000 distinct CDR3 sequences, approximately 10% of them singletons. These data originate in a study of T cell repertoires in cytomegalovirus infection. Study at large: The public TCR beta signatures pointed to both CMV infection and matching HLA type. Study-wide findings and caveats: Ex vivo, HLA-C-restricted CMV-specific TCR beta clonotypes prevailed over the rest of the response.

The germline V gene encodes CDR1 DFQATT and CDR2 SNEGSKA (reference sequence). With V trimmed by 5 bases and J by 9 bases, 11 bases remained unmatched. The CDR3 covers 14 residues. The chain carries TRBV20-1 and TRBJ2-3, with TRBD2 matching over 10 bases. This clonotype was sampled from a human donor in good health (CMV status not recorded). Some clones in this sample may be carry-over from other donors' samples. The sample consisted of PBMCs. The CDR3 loop is CSALPSGSQRTQYF. The CDR3 nucleotides read TGCAGTGCTCTCCCTAGCGGGAGTCAGAGGACGCAGTATTTT.